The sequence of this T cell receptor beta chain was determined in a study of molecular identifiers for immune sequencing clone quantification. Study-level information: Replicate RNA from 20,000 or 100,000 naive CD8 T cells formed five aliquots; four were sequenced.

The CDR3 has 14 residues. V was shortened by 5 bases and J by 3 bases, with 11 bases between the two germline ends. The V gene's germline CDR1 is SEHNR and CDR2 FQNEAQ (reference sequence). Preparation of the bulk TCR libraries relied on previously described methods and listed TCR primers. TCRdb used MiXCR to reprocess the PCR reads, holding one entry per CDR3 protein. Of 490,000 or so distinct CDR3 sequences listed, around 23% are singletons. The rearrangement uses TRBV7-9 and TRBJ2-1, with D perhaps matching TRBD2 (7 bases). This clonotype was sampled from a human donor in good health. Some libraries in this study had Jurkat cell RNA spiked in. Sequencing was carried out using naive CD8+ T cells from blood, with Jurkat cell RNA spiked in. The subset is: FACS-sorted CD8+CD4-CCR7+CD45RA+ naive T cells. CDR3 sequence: CASSRGGDYNEQFF. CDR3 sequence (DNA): TGTGCCAGCAGCAGAGGGGGGGACTACAATGAGCAGTTCTTC.